The TCR beta chain under discussion was sequenced for a study of CD8+CD57+ T cells in acquired aplastic anemia (dated by TCRdb to 2017 to 2018). In terms of the full investigation: On average, sorted CD4+ and CD8+ cells yielded 2.5 to 3.5 ug of extracted DNA, with a range of about 0.17 to 27.4 ug. CD8+CD57+ expansion was defined as a frequency above the mean frequency observed in healthy subjects. The investigation overall reported the following: Patients and healthy controls showed no significant difference in CD8+ Simpson's diversity (P=0.060). Roughly 29 CD8+ CDR3 sequences were found to be shared between patients and controls, but these sequences appeared to be highly expressed in patients and within the immunodominant clones of the patients.

TCR beta VDJ combination and CDR3 sequence profiling used genomic DNA as the template. An Illumina HiSeq 2000 was used for TCR repertoire sequencing. As for how the authors treated the data: TRBV/TRBJ rearrangement plots, CDR3 size and DJ length profiles, and Simpson's diversity index were used to evaluate the repertoires. Whichever DNA sequence was most abundant in the deep sequencing data was defined as the immunodominant clone. CDR3 amino acid sequences were checked for sharing between subjects and were compared against published repertoires and the VDJdb database. TCRdb reworked the public reads: Q25 trimming with fastp, MiXCR clone assembly, productive beta chains retained. Every distinct CDR3 protein forms one entry, paired with its most common genes and DNA. The authors' filters were not applied to this entry. The sample has hundreds of thousands of distinct CDR3 sequences on record, approximately 32% of them singletons. Clones ranked in the top ten supply 0.75% to 0.95% of the sample.

This clonotype was seen repeatedly, ten times or more. Its antigen is still unknown. Within one base of it there is no much larger clone, and no base qualities were kept. The patients picked for sequencing were ones in whom flow cytometry had shown an expansion of CD8+CD57+ cells. All patients had severe acquired aplastic anemia diagnosed by International Study of Aplastic Anemia and Agranulocytosis and Camitta criteria. At the time blood was sampled, none of the patients had received any therapy. In the study, sorted CD4+ and CD8+ blood T cells from patients with severe aplastic anemia and from healthy subjects underwent deep sequencing of TCR repertoires. Patients were enrolled under clinicaltrials.gov protocols 00001620, 01623167, 00001397, 00071045, 00081523 and 00961064 in the USA. Ficoll-Paque density gradient centrifugation was used to isolate peripheral blood mononuclear cells. Before DNA extraction, CD4+ and CD8+ T cells were sorted by FACS or by magnetic beads.

The germline V gene encodes CDR1 SNHLY and CDR2 FYNNEI. Compared with germline, V lacks 7 bases and J lacks 1 base; bases without a gene match: 9. Its CDR3 holds 15 amino acids, cysteine through phenylalanine. This entry keeps only the CDR3 DNA: 45 bases, framed from base 1. Here the chain combines TRBV2 and TRBJ2-7; TRBD1 fits 8 bases in the junction. Sequencing was carried out using sorted CD4+, CD8+, or CD8+CD57+ T cells (not recorded which) from PBMCs. This clonotype was obtained from a human donor with aplastic anemia. The nucleotide sequence is given as TGTGCCAGCAACCTAGACAGGGGATTTTCCTACGAGCAGTACTTC. Its amino acids are CASNLDRGFSYEQYF.